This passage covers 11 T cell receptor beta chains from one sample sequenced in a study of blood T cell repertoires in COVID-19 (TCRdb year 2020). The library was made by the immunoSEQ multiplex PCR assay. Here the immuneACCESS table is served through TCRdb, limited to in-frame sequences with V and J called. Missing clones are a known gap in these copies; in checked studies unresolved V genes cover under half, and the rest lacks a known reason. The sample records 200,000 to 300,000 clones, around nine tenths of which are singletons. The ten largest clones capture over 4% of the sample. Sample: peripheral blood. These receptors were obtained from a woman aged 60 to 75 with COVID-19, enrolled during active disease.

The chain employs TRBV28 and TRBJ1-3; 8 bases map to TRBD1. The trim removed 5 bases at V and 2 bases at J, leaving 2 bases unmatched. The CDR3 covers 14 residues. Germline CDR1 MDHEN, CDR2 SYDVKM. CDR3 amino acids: CASSTRGPGNTIYF. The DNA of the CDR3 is TGTGCCAGCAGTACCAGGGGGCCTGGAAACACCATATATTTT.

The CDR3 DNA sequence: TGTGCCAGCAGCTACACGATTGATACCGGGGAGCTGTTTTTT. Translated: CASSYTIDTGELFF. The chain links TRBV11-2 to TRBJ2-2, with no clear D. V dropped 4 bases and J dropped 5 bases, with 11 bases sitting between them. Germline CDR1 SGHAT, CDR2 FQNNGV. The CDR3 contains 14 residues.

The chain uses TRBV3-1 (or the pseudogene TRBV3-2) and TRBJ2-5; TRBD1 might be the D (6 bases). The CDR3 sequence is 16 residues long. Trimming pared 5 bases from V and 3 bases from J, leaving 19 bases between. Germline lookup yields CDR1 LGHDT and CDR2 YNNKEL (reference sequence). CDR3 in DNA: TGTGCCAGCAGCTCCCTCTACAGGGCTCCAGAAGAGACCCAGTACTTC. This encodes CASSSLYRAPEETQYF.

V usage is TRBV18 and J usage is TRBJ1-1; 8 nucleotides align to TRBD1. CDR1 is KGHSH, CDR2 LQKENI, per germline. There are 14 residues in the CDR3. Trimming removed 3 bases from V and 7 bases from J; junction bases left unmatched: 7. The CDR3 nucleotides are TGTGCCAGCTCACCGGGCAGGGGGCCTAGTGAAGCTTTCTTT. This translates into CASSPGRGPSEAFF.

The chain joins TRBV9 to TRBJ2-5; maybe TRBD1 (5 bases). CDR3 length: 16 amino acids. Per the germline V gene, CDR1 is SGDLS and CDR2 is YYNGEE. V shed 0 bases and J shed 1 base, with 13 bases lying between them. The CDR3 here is CASSVGTREGQETQYF. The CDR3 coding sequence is TGTGCCAGCAGCGTAGGAACCAGGGAAGGCCAAGAGACCCAGTACTTC.

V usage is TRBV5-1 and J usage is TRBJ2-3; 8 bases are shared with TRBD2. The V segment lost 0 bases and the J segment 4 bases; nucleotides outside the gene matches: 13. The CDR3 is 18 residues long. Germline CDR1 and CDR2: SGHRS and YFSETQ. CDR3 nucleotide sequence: TGCGCCAGCAGCTTGGGCGGTAGCGCGGGAGGATTTGCAGATACGCAGTATTTT. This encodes CASSLGGSAGGFADTQYF.

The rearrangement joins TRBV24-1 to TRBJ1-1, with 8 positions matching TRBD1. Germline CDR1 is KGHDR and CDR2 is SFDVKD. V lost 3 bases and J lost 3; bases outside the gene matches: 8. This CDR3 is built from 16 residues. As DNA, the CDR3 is TGTGCCACCAGTGATCTGACAGGGGAGCGGCACACTGAAGCTTTCTTT. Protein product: CATSDLTGERHTEAFF.

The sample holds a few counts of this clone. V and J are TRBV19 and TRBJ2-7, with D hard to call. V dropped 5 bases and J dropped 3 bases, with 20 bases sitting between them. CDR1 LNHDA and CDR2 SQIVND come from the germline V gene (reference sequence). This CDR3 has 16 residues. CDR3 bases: TGTGCCAGTAGTCCCTTTAACTCTCCCAGGATCTACGAGCAGTACTTC. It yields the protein CASSPFNSPRIYEQYF.

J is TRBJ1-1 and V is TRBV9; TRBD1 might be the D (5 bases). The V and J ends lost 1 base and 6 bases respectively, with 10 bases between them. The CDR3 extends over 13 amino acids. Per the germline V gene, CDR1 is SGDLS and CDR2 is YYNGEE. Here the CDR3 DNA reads TGTGCCAGCAGCGTATGGCAGGGCGCTGAAGCTTTCTTT. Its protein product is CASSVWQGAEAFF.

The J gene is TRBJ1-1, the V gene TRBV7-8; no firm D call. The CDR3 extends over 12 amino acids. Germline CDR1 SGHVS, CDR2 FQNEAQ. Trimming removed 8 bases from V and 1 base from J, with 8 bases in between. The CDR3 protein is CASRRGNTEAFF. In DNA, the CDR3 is TGTGCCAGCCGACGGGGGAACACTGAAGCTTTCTTT. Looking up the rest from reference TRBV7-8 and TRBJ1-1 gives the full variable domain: GAGVSQSPRYKVAKRGQDVALRCDPISGHVSLFWYQQALGQGPEFLTYFQNEAQLDKSGLPSDRFFAERPEGSVSTLKIQRTQQEDSAVYLCASRRGNTEAFFGQGTRLTVV.

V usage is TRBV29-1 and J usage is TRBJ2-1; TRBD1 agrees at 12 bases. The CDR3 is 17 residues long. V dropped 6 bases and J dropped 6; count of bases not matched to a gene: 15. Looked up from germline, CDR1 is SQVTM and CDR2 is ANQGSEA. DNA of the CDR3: TGCAGCGTCGAATCCGGGACAGGGGGCGCAAGGGGCAATGAGCAGTTCTTC. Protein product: CSVESGTGGARGNEQFF.